The 28 T cell receptor beta chains below were found in one sample sequenced in a study of human T cells and chemical hapten exposure. Time point described: pre-sensitization, week 0. Treatment described: therapeutic diphenylcyclopropenone sensitization with weekly scalp DPC. One entry per CDR3 protein results from TCRdb running MiXCR on the RACE reads. The repertoire has 120,000 or so distinct CDR3 sequences, roughly 14% of them found once; the top ten carry around 2.8%. The starting material was whole blood, obtained in connection with sensitization to the hapten diphenylcyclopropenone (DPC). The receptor set was obtained from a woman between 18 and 30 years old with alopecia areata. Some clones in this sample may be carry-over from other donors' samples.

This clonotype has only a few counts. The rearrangement links TRBV11-2 to TRBJ2-1; tentative D call: TRBD1 (6 bases). This CDR3 is built from 16 residues. Deletions cut 4 bases from V and 1 base from J, with 14 bases between. Germline V gene lookup returns CDR1 SGHAT and CDR2 FQNNGV. CDR3 bases: TGTGCCAGCAGCTCCCGGCGAACAGGGTCCTACAATGAGCAGTTCTTC. Residues: CASSSRRTGSYNEQFF. The entire variable domain, with the rest obtained from reference TRBV11-2 and TRBJ2-1, is as follows: EAGVAQSPRYKIIEKRQSVAFWCNPISGHATLYWYQQILGQGPKLLIQFQNNGVVDDSQLPKDRFSAERLKGVDSTLKIQPAKLEDSAVYLCASSSRRTGSYNEQFFGPGTRLTVL.

As for this clonotype: This may be a read error, as it is one base from a much larger clone. The chain carries TRBV20-1 and TRBJ1-2; 7 bases match TRBD1. This CDR3 has 13 residues. V was pared by 3 bases and J by 10 bases, with 11 bases of the junction left unmatched. Germline lookup yields CDR1 DFQATT and CDR2 SNEGSKA (reference sequence). As DNA, the CDR3 is TGCAGTGCTAGGGATGACAGGGTTAATGACTACACCTTC. This translates into CSARDDRVNDYTF.

Ten or more counts support this clonotype. J is TRBJ2-5 and V is TRBV29-1; TRBD1 or TRBD2 may be the D gene (5 bases each). The CDR3 loop spans 13 amino acids. Trimming pared 4 bases from V and 8 bases from J, leaving 17 bases between. CDR1 is SQVTM and CDR2 is ANQGSEA in the germline V gene. The CDR3 coding sequence is TGCAGCGTTGCCGGGGCCCCGACTGAAACCCAGTACTTC. It is translated as CSVAGAPTETQYF.

In its sample, this clonotype was seen a few times. At one end, the junction sequence differs from germline, possibly due to a read error. The rearrangement links TRBV6-5 to TRBJ1-1, with D possibly TRBD1 on 5 matching bases. The CDR3 is 13 amino acids. The germline gives CDR1 MNHEY, CDR2 SVGAGI. The CDR3: CASSRGRESDAFF. In nucleotides, the CDR3 is TGTGCCAGCAGTAGGGGCAGGGAATCTGACGCTTTCTTT.

This clonotype was observed a handful of times. The chain uses TRBV20-1 and TRBJ2-7; TRBD2 matches at 8 bases. Germline-derived CDR1 and CDR2 are DFQATT and SNEGSKA (reference sequence). This CDR3 contains 12 residues. The J segment lost 5 bases and the V segment lost 4 bases, leaving 4 bases of the junction unmatched. The CDR3 region has the DNA TGCAGTGCTACCTGGACTAGCAACGAGCAGTACTTC. Its translation: CSATWTSNEQYF.

This clonotype turned up a few times. V and J are TRBV4-3 and TRBJ2-1; TRBD2 matches 16 bases. V dropped 4 bases and J dropped 8; count of bases not matched to a gene: 8. Germline CDR1 and CDR2: LGHNA and YSLEER. This CDR3 is built from 17 residues. The DNA of the CDR3 is TGCGCCAGCAGCCGAGAAGGGACTAGCGGGGGGGCCTATGAGCAGTTCTTC. Translation gives CASSREGTSGGAYEQFF.

V and J are TRBV27 and TRBJ2-7, with D possibly matching TRBD1 (6 bases). This CDR3 is built from 15 residues. V shed 2 bases and J shed 1 base, with 12 bases lying between them. Per the germline V gene, CDR1 is MNHEY and CDR2 is SMNVEV (reference sequence). The CDR3 loop is CASSLVPGASYEQYF. CDR3 sequence (DNA): TGTGCCAGCAGTTTAGTCCCAGGGGCTTCCTACGAGCAGTACTTC.

This chain joins TRBV28 and TRBJ1-2; 8 nucleotides agree with TRBD1. The CDR3 totals 16 residues. Looked up from germline, CDR1 is MDHEN and CDR2 is SYDVKM. V dropped 2 bases and J dropped 5; count of bases not matched to a gene: 10. CDR3 DNA: TGTGCCAGCAGTTTAGCCGGCAGGGGGCATTCTTATGGCTACACCTTC. Translated: CASSLAGRGHSYGYTF.

The chain joins TRBV7-8 to TRBJ2-2; D is unresolved. There are 15 residues in the CDR3. Germline lookup yields CDR1 SGHVS and CDR2 FQNEAQ. V lost 1 base and J lost 3, with 9 bases in between. The CDR3 DNA reads as TGTGCCAGCAGCTTAGAAGGACCCTACACCGGGGAGCTGTTTTTT. This gives the protein CASSLEGPYTGELFF. Combining the CDR3 with reference TRBV7-8 and TRBJ2-2 gives the whole variable domain GAGVSQSPRYKVAKRGQDVALRCDPISGHVSLFWYQQALGQGPEFLTYFQNEAQLDKSGLPSDRFFAERPEGSVSTLKIQRTQQEDSAVYLCASSLEGPYTGELFFGEGSRLTVL.

This clonotype has ten or more counts. The J gene is TRBJ1-3, the V gene TRBV14; D is unclear. V gave up 3 bases and J gave up 7 bases, with 13 bases separating them. Germline V gene lookup returns CDR1 SGHDN and CDR2 FVKESK. The CDR3 is 14 amino acids. CDR3: CASSHRLLGNTIYF. CDR3 sequence (DNA): TGTGCCAGCAGCCACCGCCTACTAGGGAACACCATATATTTT.

This clonotype has a count of ten or more. This chain joins TRBV15 and TRBJ2-1; D call uncertain. V was clipped by 3 bases and J by 8 bases, with 11 bases between them. CDR1 is LNHNV and CDR2 is YYDKDF in the germline V gene (reference sequence). CDR3 size: 13 residues. This chain's CDR3 is CATSSFLVHEQFF. The DNA for the CDR3 is TGTGCCACCAGCAGCTTCCTAGTCCATGAGCAGTTCTTC.

The sample holds many counts of this clonotype. DNA of the CDR3: TGCAGTGCCTTGTCTGGGACCCAGTACTTC. This gives the protein CSALSGTQYF. The rearrangement uses TRBV20-1 and TRBJ2-5; D call uncertain. CDR1 is DFQATT and CDR2 is SNEGSKA in the germline V gene (reference sequence). Between the trimmed V and J ends, which lost 6 bases and 7 bases, there was a span of 9 bases. CDR3 size: 10 residues.

The V gene is TRBV5-1, the J gene TRBJ2-3; TRBD2 is a possible D gene (7 bases). In germline, CDR1 is SGHRS, CDR2 YFSETQ. The V gene lost 6 bases and the J gene lost 6 bases, with 20 bases spanning the gap. The CDR3 has 15 amino acids. CDR3 in amino acids: CASTPWEGGVDTQYF. CDR3 in DNA: TGCGCCAGCACCCCTTGGGAGGGGGGTGTGGATACGCAGTATTTT.

There are a few counts of this clonotype. The genes are TRBV12-3 or TRBV12-4 and TRBJ1-3; maybe TRBD1 (5 bases). Trimming left V 2 bases short and J 5 bases short, with 13 bases between. The CDR3 is 15 amino acids. CDR3 protein: CASSLIGGGRNTIYF. The CDR3 DNA reads as TGTGCCAGCAGTTTAATTGGGGGTGGAAGAAACACCATATATTTT.

The chain has TRBV18 and TRBJ1-4; D is possibly TRBD1 (5 bases). CDR1 and CDR2 from the germline V gene are KGHSH and LQKENI. This CDR3 has 16 residues. Trimming pared 2 bases from V and 4 bases from J, leaving 14 bases between. CDR3 residues: CASSPTLGPINEKLFF. The CDR3 nucleotides read TGTGCCAGCTCACCAACCCTGGGACCGATTAATGAAAAACTGTTTTTT.

V and J are TRBV4-2 and TRBJ2-3; D is unresolved. The CDR3 is made up of 15 amino acids. The V gene's germline CDR1 is LGHNA and CDR2 YNFKEQ. The germline V and J ends were trimmed by 6 bases and 4 bases, with 17 bases remaining between them. The CDR3 bases are TGTGCCAGCAGTGGGCCCCCCTATGGGCCAGATACGCAGTATTTT. The encoded protein is CASSGPPYGPDTQYF.

The table lists this clonotype with a few counts. The V gene is TRBV29-1, the J gene TRBJ2-7; D gene unclear. The CDR3 is made up of 14 amino acids. Germline V gene sequence: CDR1 SQVTM, CDR2 ANQGSEA. V lost 6 bases and J 2 bases, leaving 17 bases between the germline ends. In nucleotides, the CDR3 is TGCAGCGTGGTAAGACAAGGAAGGACCTACGAGCAGTACTTC. It is translated as CSVVRQGRTYEQYF.

A few counts support this clonotype. The chain joins TRBV3-1 to TRBJ2-3; weak D call: TRBD2 (6 bases). Trimming cost V 6 bases and J 4 bases, with 14 bases left between them. The CDR3 sequence is 14 residues long. Germline V gene lookup returns CDR1 LGHDT and CDR2 YNNKEL (reference sequence). The CDR3 DNA is TGTGCCAGCAGGCGCGGGGAAGGGGCAGATACGCAGTATTTT. This encodes CASRRGEGADTQYF.

This rearrangement joins TRBV6-5 to TRBJ1-5; TRBD1 is a possible D gene (5 bases). Germline-derived CDR1 and CDR2 are MNHEY and SVGAGI. The CDR3 has 14 amino acids. The V gene lost 6 bases and the J gene lost 4 bases, with 13 bases spanning the gap. CDR3 sequence reads: CASRQGTGNQPQHF. The CDR3 region has the DNA TGTGCCAGCAGACAAGGGACGGGAAATCAGCCCCAGCATTTT.

This rearrangement joins TRBV7-9 to TRBJ2-2; D is unresolved. Germline-derived CDR1 and CDR2 are SEHNR and FQNEAQ (reference sequence). This CDR3 comprises 11 residues. Trimming stripped 9 bases from V and 2 bases from J, with 4 bases between. Here the CDR3 DNA reads TGTGCCAGGGGCAACACCGGGGAGCTGTTTTTT. Its translation: CARGNTGELFF.

The chain links TRBV11-2 to TRBJ2-5; weak D call: TRBD1 (6 bases). CDR3 length: 15 residues. V shed 1 base and J shed 5 bases, with 14 bases lying between them. Germline V gene data show CDR1 as SGHAT and CDR2 as FQNNGV. In DNA, the CDR3 is TGTGCCAGCAGCTTAGTCTGGGGGCGTAGGGAGACCCAGTACTTC. Translating gives CASSLVWGRRETQYF.

V and J are TRBV19 and TRBJ2-1; D perhaps matches TRBD1 (5 bases). The germline gives CDR1 LNHDA, CDR2 SQIVND (reference sequence). CDR3 size: 14 residues. Trimming removed 5 bases from V and 8 bases from J, with 16 bases in between. This CDR3 reads CASSYRLNTDEQFF. The DNA of the CDR3 is TGTGCCAGTAGTTACAGGCTTAATACCGATGAGCAGTTCTTC.

This clonotype was picked up a small number of times. V usage is TRBV14 and J usage is TRBJ2-7, with D possibly called TRBD1 or TRBD2 (5 bases each). Germline V lookup: CDR1 SGHDN, CDR2 FVKESK. The CDR3 consists of 15 residues. Trimming removed 0 bases at V and 2 bases at J, with 11 bases between. For the CDR3, the DNA is TGTGCCAGCAGCCAAGAGGGGGTGGTTACCTACGAGCAGTACTTC. Amino acid sequence: CASSQEGVVTYEQYF.

This clonotype was seen a handful of times. The CDR3 loop is CASSTPERGGNQPQHF. DNA of the CDR3: TGTGCCAGTAGTACCCCGGAAAGGGGAGGCAATCAGCCCCAGCATTTT. The gene calls are TRBV19 and TRBJ1-5, with D perhaps TRBD1 (5 bases). The V and J ends lost 4 bases and 2 bases respectively, with 15 bases between them. CDR3 size: 16 residues. The germline V gene has CDR1 LNHDA and CDR2 SQIVND (reference sequence).

This clonotype appeared many times. This rearrangement joins TRBV2 to TRBJ2-2; 7 nucleotides line up with TRBD1. The CDR3 consists of 14 residues. V was clipped by 7 bases and J by 4 bases; unmatched bases: 6. Germline values: CDR1 SNHLY, CDR2 FYNNEI. CDR3 bases: TGTGCCAGCAAGGGGGACAGACCCACCGGGGAGCTGTTTTTT. It encodes CASKGDRPTGELFF.

V usage is TRBV20-1 and J usage is TRBJ2-3, with D possibly being TRBD2 (7 bases). V lost 2 bases to trimming and J lost 1 base, with 16 bases between them. CDR1 DFQATT and CDR2 SNEGSKA come from the germline V gene (reference sequence). The CDR3 is 16 residues long. CDR3 amino acids: CSARPVGGPRTDTQYF. Written as DNA, the CDR3 is TGCAGTGCTAGACCGGTGGGGGGGCCGCGCACAGATACGCAGTATTTT.

This clonotype was seen a handful of times. This chain uses TRBV28 with TRBJ2-1; 7 nucleotides line up with TRBD2. Germline CDR1 MDHEN, CDR2 SYDVKM. The CDR3 has 14 amino acids. The V and J ends lost 6 bases and 2 bases, in that order; junction bases with no gene match: 4. CDR3 loop: CASSGGFTYNEQFF. Written as DNA, the CDR3 is TGTGCCAGCAGCGGGGGGTTCACCTACAATGAGCAGTTCTTC. Full variable domain (missing parts from reference TRBV28 and TRBJ2-1): DVKVTQSSRYLVKRTGEKVFLECVQDMDHENMFWYRQDPGLGLRLIYFSYDVKMKEKGDIPEGYSVSREKKERFSLILESASTNQTSMYLCASSGGFTYNEQFFGPGTRLTVL.

This sequence joins TRBV5-1 and TRBJ2-2; 8 nucleotides match TRBD1. This CDR3 comprises 16 residues. Germline values: CDR1 SGHRS, CDR2 YFSETQ. Trimming took 4 bases from V and 6 from J; bases not matched to a gene: 11. CDR3 region: CASSPRAGGAAGELFF. In DNA, the CDR3 is TGCGCCAGCAGCCCCAGGGCAGGGGGCGCGGCCGGGGAGCTGTTTTTT.